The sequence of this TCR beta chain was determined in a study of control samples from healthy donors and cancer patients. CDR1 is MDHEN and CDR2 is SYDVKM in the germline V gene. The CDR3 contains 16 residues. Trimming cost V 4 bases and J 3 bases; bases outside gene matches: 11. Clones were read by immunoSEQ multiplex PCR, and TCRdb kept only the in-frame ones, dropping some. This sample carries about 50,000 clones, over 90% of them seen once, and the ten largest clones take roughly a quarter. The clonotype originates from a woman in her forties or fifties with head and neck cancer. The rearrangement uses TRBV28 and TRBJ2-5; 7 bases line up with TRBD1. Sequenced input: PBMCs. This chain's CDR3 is CASSSTSAGGKETQYF. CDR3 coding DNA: TGTGCCAGCAGTTCCACCTCCGCAGGGGGTAAAGAGACCCAGTACTTC.